This T cell receptor beta chain was obtained from a study of T cell responses to AZD1222 COVID-19 vaccine. Overall study findings and caveats: Once two AZD1222 doses were given, Spike-specific TCR breadth and depth went up. Donors were chiefly white British, with a greater number of females, and clonal diversity was perhaps underestimated. Spike-spanning, vaccine-associated CD4 TCRs were dominant at 160-218 and 743-854.

About this clone itself: Its antigen is not known.

Second-dose recipients at about 4 or about 12 weeks were treated as one pooled group. The V end was cut by 3 bases, the J end by 1 base, with 13 bases between. CDR3 length: 15 amino acids. The germline V gene has CDR1 SGHRS and CDR2 YFSETQ. Some clones are missing from TCRdb's copy, which holds only in-frame ones; the method was immunoSEQ multiplex PCR. The top ten hold more than 20% of the sample, which has tens of thousands of clones, more than 70% seen once. The chain recombines TRBV5-1 with TRBJ1-1; D is perhaps TRBD1 (5 bases). The starting material was peripheral blood, obtained 28 days after the second AZD1222 dose. This receptor was taken from an adult who received the AZD1222 COVID-19 vaccine. The chain's CDR3 is CASSSGQGGNTEAFF. CDR3 coding DNA: TGCGCCAGCAGCTCAGGGCAGGGTGGGAACACTGAAGCTTTCTTT.